Given below is one TCR beta chain in context. Its antigen target is currently unknown. Base qualities are not at hand, and no much larger clone is one base apart. Library method: the immunoSEQ multiplex PCR assay. The published analysis was carried out like this. To diagnose cytomegalovirus status from the catalog of TCR beta chain sequences, a statistical classification framework was built. This immuneACCESS table, as held by TCRdb, lists in-frame sequences with V and J called but not all clones. Of the missing ones, under half trace to an unresolved V gene in checked studies; the others have no known cause. V and J calls and clone size are given by that table; D and trimming were obtained from the DNA. The sample table holds tens of thousands of clones, of which around 96% were seen once. Jointly, the top ten make up roughly 4.7% of the sample. This specimen belongs to a study of cytomegalovirus exposure and HLA in healthy donors (dated by TCRdb to 2016 to 2017). Concerning the study at large: According to a later analysis, one platform produced both the 100 to 150 validation repertoires and the roughly 650 repertoires of the first cohort. The study was designed to test whether signatures of past pathogen exposure could be identified by cataloging public T cell receptors. Besides the first cohort of 666 subjects, a separate validation cohort made up of 120 different subjects was used. To predict cytomegalovirus infection status, the study combined high-throughput TCR immunosequencing, statistical association of individual TCRs with disease status, and machine learning.

Donors formed part of the validation cohort, which comprised about 130 subjects and was distinct from the first cohort of some 700 subjects. The investigation overall reported the following: The classifier was reported to diagnose cytomegalovirus status with high specificity and sensitivity in both the original and validation cohorts. Subsequent analysis determined that TCRs grouped into clusters in the first cohort also showed a tendency toward co-occurrence across the 120 or so validation repertoires, and approximately 93% of cluster scores exceeded 0. It was suggested by the authors that the approach could potentially be generalized to other disease states and immunological phenotypes. A total of 150 or so TCR beta chains were listed by the study as associated with cytomegalovirus. Across donors, most TCR sequences were observed very rarely, whereas some public TCRs were present in many individuals. Three of the identified cytomegalovirus-associated TCR beta chains were confirmed in vitro to be specific for cytomegalovirus antigens. A later analysis lacked HLA typing for the validation cohort, so it scored co-occurrence in that cohort across all 120 repertoires.

Unmatched junction bases come to 5, with V trimmed by 5 bases and J by 2 bases. Reading from cysteine to phenylalanine, the CDR3 counts 15 amino acids. Only the CDR3 part of the read is kept: 45 bases, read in frame from the first base. CDR1 and CDR2 are read off the germline V gene as KGHSH and LQKENI. Sequencing used PBMCs. This receptor was obtained from a woman under 30 in good health and CMV-seropositive. The chain is made from TRBV18 and TRBJ1-4, and 7 junction bases match TRBD1. The CDR3 protein is CASSERGGTNEKLFF. Read as DNA, the sequence is TGTGCCAGCTCAGAGAGAGGGGGCACTAATGAAAAACTGTTTTTT.